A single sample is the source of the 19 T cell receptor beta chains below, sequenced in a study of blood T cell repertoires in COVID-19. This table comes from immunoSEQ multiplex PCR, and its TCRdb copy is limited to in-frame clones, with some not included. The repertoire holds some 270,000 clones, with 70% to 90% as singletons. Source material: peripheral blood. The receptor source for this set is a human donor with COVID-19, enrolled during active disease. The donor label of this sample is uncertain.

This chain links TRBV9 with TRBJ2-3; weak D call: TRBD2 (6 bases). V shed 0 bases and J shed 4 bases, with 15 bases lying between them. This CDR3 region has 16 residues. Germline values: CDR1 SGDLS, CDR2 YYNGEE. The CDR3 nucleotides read TGTGCCAGCAGCGTAGGAGGAGGCGGGACCCCAGATACGCAGTATTTT. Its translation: CASSVGGGGTPDTQYF.

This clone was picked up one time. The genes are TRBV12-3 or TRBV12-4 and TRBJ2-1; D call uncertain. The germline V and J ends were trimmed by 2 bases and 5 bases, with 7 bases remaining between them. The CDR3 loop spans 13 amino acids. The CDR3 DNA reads TGTGCCAGCAGTTTATGGCAAGACAATGAGCAGTTCTTC. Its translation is CASSLWQDNEQFF.

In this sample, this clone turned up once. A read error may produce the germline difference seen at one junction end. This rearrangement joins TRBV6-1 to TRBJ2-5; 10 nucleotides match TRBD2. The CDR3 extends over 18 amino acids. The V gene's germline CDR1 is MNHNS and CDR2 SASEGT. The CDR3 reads CASNEGELLAGEEETQYF. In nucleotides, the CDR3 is TGTGCCAGCAATGAAGGGGAACTCCTAGCGGGAGAAGAAGAGACCCAGTACTTC.

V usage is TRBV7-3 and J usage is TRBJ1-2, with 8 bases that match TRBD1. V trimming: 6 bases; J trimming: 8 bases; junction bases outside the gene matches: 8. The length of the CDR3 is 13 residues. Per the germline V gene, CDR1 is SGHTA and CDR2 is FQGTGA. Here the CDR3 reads CASRSTGGGGYTF. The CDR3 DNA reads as TGTGCCAGCAGGTCTACAGGGGGAGGAGGCTACACCTTC. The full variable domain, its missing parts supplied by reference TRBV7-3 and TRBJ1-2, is GAGVSQTPSNKVTEKGKYVELRCDPISGHTALYWYRQSLGQGPEFLIYFQGTGAADDSGLPNDRFFAVRPEGSVSTLKIQRTERGDSAVYLCASRSTGGGGYTFGSGTRLTVV.

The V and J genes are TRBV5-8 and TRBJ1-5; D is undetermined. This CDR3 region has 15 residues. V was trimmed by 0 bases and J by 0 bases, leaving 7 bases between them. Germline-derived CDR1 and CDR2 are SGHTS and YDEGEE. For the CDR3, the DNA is TGTGCCAGCAGCTTGGGGCCCATTAGCAATCAGCCCCAGCATTTT. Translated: CASSLGPISNQPQHF.

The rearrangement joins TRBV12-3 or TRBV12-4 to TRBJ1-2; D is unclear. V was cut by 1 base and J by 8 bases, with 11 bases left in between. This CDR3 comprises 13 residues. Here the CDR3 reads CASSLDGRRGYTF. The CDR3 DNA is TGTGCCAGCAGTTTAGATGGGAGGCGAGGCTACACCTTC.

This CDR3 reads CASSFGVDTEAFF. The CDR3 DNA is TGTGCCAGTAGTTTCGGGGTAGACACTGAAGCTTTCTTT. This chain uses TRBV19 with TRBJ1-1, with D uncertain. V lost 5 bases and J 3 bases, leaving 10 bases between the germline ends. Germline lookup yields CDR1 LNHDA and CDR2 SQIVND (reference sequence). CDR3 size: 13 residues.

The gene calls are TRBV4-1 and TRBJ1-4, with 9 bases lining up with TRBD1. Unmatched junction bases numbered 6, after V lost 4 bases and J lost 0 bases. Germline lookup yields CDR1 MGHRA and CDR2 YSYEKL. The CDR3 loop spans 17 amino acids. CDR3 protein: CASSPRTGAATNEKLFF. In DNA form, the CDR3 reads TGCGCCAGCAGCCCTCGGACAGGGGCTGCAACTAATGAAAAACTGTTTTTT.

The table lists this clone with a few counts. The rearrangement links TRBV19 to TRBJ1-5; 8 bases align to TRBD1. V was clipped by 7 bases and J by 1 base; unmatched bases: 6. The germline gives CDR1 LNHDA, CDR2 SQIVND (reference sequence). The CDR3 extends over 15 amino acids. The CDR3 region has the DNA TGTGCCAGTAAAAGGGACAGGACGAGCAATCAGCCCCAGCATTTT. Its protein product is CASKRDRTSNQPQHF.

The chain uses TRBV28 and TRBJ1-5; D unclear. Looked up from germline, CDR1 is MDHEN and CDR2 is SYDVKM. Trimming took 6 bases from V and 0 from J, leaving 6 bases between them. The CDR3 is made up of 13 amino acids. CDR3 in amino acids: CASRQYSNQPQHF. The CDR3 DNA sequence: TGTGCCAGCAGGCAGTATAGCAATCAGCCCCAGCATTTT.

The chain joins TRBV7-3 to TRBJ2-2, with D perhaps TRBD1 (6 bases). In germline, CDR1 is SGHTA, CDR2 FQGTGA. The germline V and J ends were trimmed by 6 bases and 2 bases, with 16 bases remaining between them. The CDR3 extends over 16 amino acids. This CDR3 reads CASSRAGTPNTGELFF. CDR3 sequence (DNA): TGTGCCAGCAGTCGAGCCGGGACACCAAACACCGGGGAGCTGTTTTTT.

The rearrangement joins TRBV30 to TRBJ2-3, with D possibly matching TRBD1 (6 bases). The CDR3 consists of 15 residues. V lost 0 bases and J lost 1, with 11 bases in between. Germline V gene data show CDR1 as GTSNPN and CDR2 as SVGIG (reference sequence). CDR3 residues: CAWSVGGVGTDTQYF. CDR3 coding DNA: TGTGCCTGGAGTGTAGGGGGAGTAGGCACAGATACGCAGTATTTT.

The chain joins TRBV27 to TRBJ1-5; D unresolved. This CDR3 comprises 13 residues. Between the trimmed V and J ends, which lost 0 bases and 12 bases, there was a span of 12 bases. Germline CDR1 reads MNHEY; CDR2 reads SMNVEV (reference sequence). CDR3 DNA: TGTGCCAGCAGTTTATCGAGGGAACGTCACCAGCATTTT. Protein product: CASSLSRERHQHF.

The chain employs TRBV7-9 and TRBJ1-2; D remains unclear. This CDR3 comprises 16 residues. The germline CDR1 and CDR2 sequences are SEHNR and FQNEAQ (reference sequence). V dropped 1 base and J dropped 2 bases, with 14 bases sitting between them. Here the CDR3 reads CASSLEVTERNYGYTF. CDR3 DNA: TGTGCCAGCAGCTTAGAGGTCACAGAAAGGAACTATGGCTACACCTTC.

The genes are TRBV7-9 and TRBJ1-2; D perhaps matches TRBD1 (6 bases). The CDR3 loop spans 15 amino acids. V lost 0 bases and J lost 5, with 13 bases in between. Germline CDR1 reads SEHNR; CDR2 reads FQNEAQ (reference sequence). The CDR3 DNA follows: TGTGCCAGCAGCTTAGCGCTTGGGGGCTGGTATGGCTACACCTTC. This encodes CASSLALGGWYGYTF.

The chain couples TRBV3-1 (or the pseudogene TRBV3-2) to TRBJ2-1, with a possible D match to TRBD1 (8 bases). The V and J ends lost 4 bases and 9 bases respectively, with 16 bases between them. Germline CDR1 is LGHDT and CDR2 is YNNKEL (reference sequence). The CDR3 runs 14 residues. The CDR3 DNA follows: TGTGCCAGCAGCCGCTCGGACAGGGAGGGTGAGCAGTTCTTC. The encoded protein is CASSRSDREGEQFF.

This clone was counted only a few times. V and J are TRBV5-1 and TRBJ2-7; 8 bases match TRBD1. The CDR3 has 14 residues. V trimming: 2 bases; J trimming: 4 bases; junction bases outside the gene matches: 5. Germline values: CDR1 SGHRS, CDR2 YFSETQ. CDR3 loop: CASSLGDRWYEQYF. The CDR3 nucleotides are TGCGCCAGCAGCTTAGGGGACAGGTGGTACGAGCAGTACTTC. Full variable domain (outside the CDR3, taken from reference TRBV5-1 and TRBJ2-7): KAGVTQTPRYLIKTRGQQVTLSCSPISGHRSVSWYQQTPGQGLQFLFEYFSETQRNKGNFPGRFSGRQFSNSRSEMNVSTLELGDSALYLCASSLGDRWYEQYFGPGTRLTVT.

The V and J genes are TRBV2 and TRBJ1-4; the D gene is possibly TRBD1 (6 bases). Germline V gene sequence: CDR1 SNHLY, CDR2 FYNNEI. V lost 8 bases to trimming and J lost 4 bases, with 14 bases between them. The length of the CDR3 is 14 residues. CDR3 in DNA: TGTGCCAGCTCACAAGGGGGGGGTAATGAAAAACTGTTTTTT. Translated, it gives CASSQGGGNEKLFF.

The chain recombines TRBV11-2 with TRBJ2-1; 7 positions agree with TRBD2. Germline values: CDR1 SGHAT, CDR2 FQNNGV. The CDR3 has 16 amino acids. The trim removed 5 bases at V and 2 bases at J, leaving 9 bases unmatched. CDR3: CASSLTGTTTYNEQFF. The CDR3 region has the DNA TGTGCCAGCAGCCTCACCGGGACTACTACCTACAATGAGCAGTTCTTC.